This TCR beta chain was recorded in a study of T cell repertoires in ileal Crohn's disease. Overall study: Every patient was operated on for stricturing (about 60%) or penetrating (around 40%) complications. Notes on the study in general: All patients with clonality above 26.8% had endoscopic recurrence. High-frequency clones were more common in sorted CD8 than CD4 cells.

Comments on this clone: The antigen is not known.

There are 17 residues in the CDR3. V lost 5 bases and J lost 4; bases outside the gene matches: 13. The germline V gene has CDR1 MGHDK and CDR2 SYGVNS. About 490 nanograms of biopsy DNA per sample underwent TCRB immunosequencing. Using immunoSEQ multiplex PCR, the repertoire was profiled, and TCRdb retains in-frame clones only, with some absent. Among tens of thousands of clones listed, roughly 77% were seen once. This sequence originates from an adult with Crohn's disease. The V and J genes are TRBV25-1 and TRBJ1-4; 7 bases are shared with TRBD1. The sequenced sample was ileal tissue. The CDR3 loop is CASSTWLKTGVNEKLFF. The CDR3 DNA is TGTGCCAGCAGTACTTGGTTAAAAACAGGGGTTAATGAAAAACTGTTTTTT.